The present T cell receptor (beta chain) was sequenced within a study of breast tumors, draining lymph nodes, adjacent tissues (TCRdb year 2016). In terms of the full investigation: Breast cancer patients provided tumor, adjacent nontumor tissue and axillary lymph nodes, and the study compared the TCR beta repertoires across these three sources. In human breast cancer, the study set out to assess how tumor, surrounding tissue and draining lymph node repertoires relate to one another and whether T cells might be exchanged between them.

General study outcomes and caveats: The conclusion that tumor T cells originate in lymph nodes was presented as consistent with a hypothesis rather than as directly demonstrated. T-cell repertoire diversity in tumors was found to be lower than in lymph nodes but higher than in nontumor tissue, and preferential V and J gene usage was observed. Tumor and nontumor tissue repertoires were significantly more similar in luminal-like than in basal-like breast cancer. The data were considered consistent with the idea that most tumor T cells come from the lymph node and then expand in tumor tissue.

This clonotype came up a few times. The specificity of this receptor is unknown. No quality values exist for individual bases; no much larger clone is one base distant. Trimmed from V: 3 bases; trimmed from J: 4 bases; junction bases lacking a gene match: 11. The CDR3 has 16 amino acids, counting the end cysteine and phenylalanine. Only the CDR3 part of the read is kept: 48 bases, read in frame from the first base. The germline V gene supplies CDR1 MDHEN and CDR2 SYDVKM. Data came from an Illumina HiSeq 2000. TCR beta chain libraries were generated through multiplex PCR amplification. High-throughput sequencing was used to analyze the amplified TCR beta chain products. The public sequencing data were trimmed at Q25 with fastp and processed into clonotypes with MiXCR by TCRdb, which kept only in-frame beta chains. Every CDR3 protein is listed once, alongside the most common genes and DNA of its rows. The table for this sample lists about 200,000 distinct CDR3 sequences; roughly 29% of them were counted only once. Of the sample, around 4.5% falls within the top ten clones.

The lymph node samples were taken from the axillary draining lymph nodes of breast cancer patients. Recombination connected TRBV28 to TRBJ1-2; 7 bases in between match TRBD1. Material for sequencing was axillary lymph node tissue. This TCR was recovered from a female donor with breast cancer. Some clones in this sample may be carry-over from other donors' samples. The CDR3 in this case is CASSLRGRGRIYGYTF. The DNA reads TGTGCCAGCAGTTTGAGGGGGCGCGGTCGGATCTATGGCTACACCTTC.